This T cell receptor (beta chain) was retrieved from a study of T cell responses to AZD1222 COVID-19 vaccine. Overall study context: Second-dose schedules of about 4 or about 12 weeks were combined.

Germline V CDR1 and CDR2: MDHEN, SYDVKM. The CDR3 is 16 amino acids. Trimming stripped 7 bases from V and 5 bases from J, with 21 bases between. Study conclusions and caveats: Females outnumbered males among donors, who were mostly white British; clonal diversity was possibly underestimated. Vaccine-associated CD4 TCRs ranged over spike, dominating at 160-218 and 743-854.

Produced via immunoSEQ multiplex PCR; TCRdb's table is partial and in-frame only. Of around 130,000 clones in the sample, 80% to 90% were seen once. In regard to this clone: Its antigen is as yet unknown.

The specimen comprised peripheral blood, sampled on day 0 of AZD1222 vaccination. The receptor's source is an adult in good health. The rearrangement links TRBV28 to TRBJ1-5, with D perhaps TRBD1 (6 bases). The CDR3 here is CASIGGNRDPYQPQHF. CDR3 in DNA: TGTGCCAGCATTGGTGGAAACAGGGATCCATATCAGCCCCAGCATTTT.